The 6 T cell receptor beta chains below all came from one sample that was sequenced in a study of blood T cell repertoires in COVID-19. The method was immunoSEQ multiplex PCR; TCRdb's version includes in-frame clones alone and lacks a portion of them. The profile covers around 300,000 clones, with roughly 87% appearing a single time and over 8% taken by the ten largest. The material sequenced was peripheral blood. All receptors derive from a young man with active or convalescent COVID-19.

The genes are TRBV29-1 and TRBJ1-1, with D possibly matching TRBD1 (5 bases). The V gene's germline CDR1 is SQVTM and CDR2 ANQGSEA. The V and J ends lost 1 base and 4 bases respectively, with 16 bases between them. This CDR3 spans 15 amino acids. DNA for the CDR3: TGCAGCGTTGAAGGGCGTCAGGGTTTTAGCACTGAAGCTTTCTTT. Translating gives CSVEGRQGFSTEAFF.

This chain connects TRBV6-4 to TRBJ2-1, with D unresolved. The CDR3 covers 15 residues. The V and J ends lost 6 bases and 0 bases respectively, with 12 bases between them. Germline assignment: CDR1 MRHNA and CDR2 SNTAGT. CDR3 residues: CASSVSSSSYNEQFF. CDR3 DNA: TGTGCCAGCAGCGTAAGTTCTAGCTCCTACAATGAGCAGTTCTTC.

The J gene is TRBJ1-2, the V gene TRBV5-1; D perhaps matches TRBD1 (6 bases). This CDR3 comprises 12 residues. The V and J ends lost 4 bases and 6 bases respectively, with 10 bases between them. Germline assignment: CDR1 SGHRS and CDR2 YFSETQ. CDR3 loop: CASSIQGDGYTF. CDR3 nucleotides: TGCGCCAGCAGCATACAGGGAGATGGCTACACCTTC.

The rearrangement uses TRBV7-9 and TRBJ1-1; D not certain. V lost 5 bases to trimming and J lost 0 bases, with 16 bases between them. Germline V CDR1 and CDR2: SEHNR, FQNEAQ (reference sequence). This CDR3 contains 16 residues. CDR3 bases: TGTGCCAGCAGCCAAAGAGGTATCGGGTTGAACACTGAAGCTTTCTTT. This gives the protein CASSQRGIGLNTEAFF.

V usage is TRBV12-5 and J usage is TRBJ1-3, with TRBD1 as a possible D gene (6 bases). This CDR3 spans 15 amino acids. Germline V gene sequence: CDR1 LGHNT, CDR2 FRNRAP. The V gene lost 5 bases and the J gene lost 1 base, with 12 bases spanning the gap. Written as DNA, the CDR3 is TGTGCTAGTGGTCCCGCCAGGGGATCTGGAAACACCATATATTTT. Translating gives CASGPARGSGNTIYF.

V usage is TRBV19 and J usage is TRBJ1-3; D call uncertain. V was pared by 3 bases and J by 0 bases, with 15 bases between. This CDR3 comprises 17 residues. The germline gives CDR1 LNHDA, CDR2 SQIVND (reference sequence). CDR3 nucleotides: TGTGCCAGTAGTATTTTTTCCCCTCGGGGCTCTGGAAACACCATATATTTT. Amino acids: CASSIFSPRGSGNTIYF.